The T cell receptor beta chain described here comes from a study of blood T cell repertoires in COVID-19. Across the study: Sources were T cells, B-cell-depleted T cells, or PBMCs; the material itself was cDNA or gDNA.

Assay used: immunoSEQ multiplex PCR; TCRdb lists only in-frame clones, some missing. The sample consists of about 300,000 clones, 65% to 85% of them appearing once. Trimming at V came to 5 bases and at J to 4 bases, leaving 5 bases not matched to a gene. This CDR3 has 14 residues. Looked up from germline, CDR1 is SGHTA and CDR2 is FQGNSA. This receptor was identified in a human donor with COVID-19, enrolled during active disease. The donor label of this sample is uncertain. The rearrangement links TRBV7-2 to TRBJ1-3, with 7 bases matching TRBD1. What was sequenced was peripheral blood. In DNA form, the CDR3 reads TGTGCCAGCAGCCTACAGGGGCTGGGAAACACCATATATTTT. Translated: CASSLQGLGNTIYF.